The clone carrying this T cell receptor beta chain has a handful of counts. This CDR3 region has 15 residues. Germline assignment: CDR1 MNHNS and CDR2 SASEGT. The ends were cut back, 1 base at V and 6 bases at J, with 16 bases in the middle. A second PCR of 7 to 11 cycles used a sample-barcoded 5' primer and a J-beta primer mix. TCRdb re-called the 5' RACE reads with MiXCR, one entry per CDR3 protein. The sample records approximately 790,000 distinct CDR3 sequences, around 68% being singletons. The source of the sample is a study of blood T cells in healthy people across ages. The clonotype originates from a man aged 30 to 39 in good health. Sequencing input: blood. The chain is built from TRBV6-1 and TRBJ2-7; possibly TRBD1 or TRBD2 for D (6 bases each). For the CDR3, the DNA is TGTGCCAGCAGTGAAGGTGGAGGGGGTAGACGCGAGCAGTACTTC. This codes for CASSEGGGGRREQYF.